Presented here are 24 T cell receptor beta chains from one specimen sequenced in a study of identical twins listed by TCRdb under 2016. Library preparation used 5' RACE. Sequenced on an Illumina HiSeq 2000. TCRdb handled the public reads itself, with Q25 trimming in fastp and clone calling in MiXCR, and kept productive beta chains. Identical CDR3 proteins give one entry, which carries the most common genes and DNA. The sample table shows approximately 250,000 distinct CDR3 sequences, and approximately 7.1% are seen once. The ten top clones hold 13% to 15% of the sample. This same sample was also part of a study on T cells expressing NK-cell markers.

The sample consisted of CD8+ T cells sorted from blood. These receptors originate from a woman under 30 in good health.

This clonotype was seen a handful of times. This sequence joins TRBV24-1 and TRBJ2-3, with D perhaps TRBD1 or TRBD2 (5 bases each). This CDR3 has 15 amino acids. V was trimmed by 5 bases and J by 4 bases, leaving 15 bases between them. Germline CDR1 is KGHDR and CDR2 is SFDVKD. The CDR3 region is CATSAGTSAADTQYF. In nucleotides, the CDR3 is TGTGCCACCAGTGCCGGGACCTCGGCTGCAGATACGCAGTATTTT.

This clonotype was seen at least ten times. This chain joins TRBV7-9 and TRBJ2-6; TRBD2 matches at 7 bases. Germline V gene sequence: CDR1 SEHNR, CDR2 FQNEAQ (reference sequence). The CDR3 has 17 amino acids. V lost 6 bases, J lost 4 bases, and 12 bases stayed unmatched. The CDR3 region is CASSPLGGSRGANVLTF. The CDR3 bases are TGTGCCAGCAGTCCCCTGGGGGGGTCGAGAGGGGCCAACGTCCTGACTTTC.

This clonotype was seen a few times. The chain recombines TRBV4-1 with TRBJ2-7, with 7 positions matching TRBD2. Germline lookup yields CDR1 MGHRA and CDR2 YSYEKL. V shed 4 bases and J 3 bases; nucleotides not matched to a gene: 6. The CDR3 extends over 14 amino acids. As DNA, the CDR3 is TGCGCCAGCAGCCTCGGGGGGATCTACTACGAGCAGTACTTC. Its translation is CASSLGGIYYEQYF.

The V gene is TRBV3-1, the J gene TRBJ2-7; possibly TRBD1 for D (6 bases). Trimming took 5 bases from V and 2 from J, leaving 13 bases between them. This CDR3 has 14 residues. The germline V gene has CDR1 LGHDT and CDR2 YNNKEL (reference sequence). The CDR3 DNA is TGTGCCAGCAGCGACAGGACGGCTACCTACGAGCAGTACTTC. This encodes CASSDRTATYEQYF.

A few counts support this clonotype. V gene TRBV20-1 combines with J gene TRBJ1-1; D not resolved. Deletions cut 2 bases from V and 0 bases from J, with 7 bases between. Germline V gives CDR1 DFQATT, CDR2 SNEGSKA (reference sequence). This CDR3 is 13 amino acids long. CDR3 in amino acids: CSARKGMNTEAFF. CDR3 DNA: TGCAGTGCTAGAAAGGGAATGAACACTGAAGCTTTCTTT.

Here the CDR3 reads CASGLDSGGSNTGELFF. The CDR3 DNA follows: TGTGCTAGTGGTTTGGATAGCGGGGGGTCGAACACCGGGGAGCTGTTTTTT. V usage is TRBV12-5 and J usage is TRBJ2-2, with 10 bases lining up with TRBD2. Germline CDR1 reads LGHNT; CDR2 reads FRNRAP. The CDR3 covers 17 residues. V gave up 1 base and J gave up 0 bases; unmatched junction bases: 2. The whole variable domain, remainder taken from reference TRBV12-5 and TRBJ2-2, is DARVTQTPRHKVTEMGQEVTMRCQPILGHNTVFWYRQTMMQGLELLAYFRNRAPLDDSGMPKDRFSAEMPDATLATLKIQPSEPRDSAVYFCASGLDSGGSNTGELFFGEGSRLTVL.

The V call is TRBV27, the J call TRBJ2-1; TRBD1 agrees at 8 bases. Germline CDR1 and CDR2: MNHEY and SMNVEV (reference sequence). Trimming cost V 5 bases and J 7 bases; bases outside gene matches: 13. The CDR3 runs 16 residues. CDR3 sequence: CASSPTWTGTVNEQFF. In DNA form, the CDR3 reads TGTGCCAGCAGTCCGACCTGGACAGGGACGGTAAATGAGCAGTTCTTC.

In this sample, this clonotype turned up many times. CDR3 in DNA: TGTGCCAGCAGTCCGACAGTTGGAAACACCATATATTTT. Residues: CASSPTVGNTIYF. This rearrangement joins TRBV6-1 to TRBJ1-3, with D possibly matching TRBD1 (5 bases). The germline V and J ends were trimmed by 5 bases and 3 bases, with 8 bases remaining between them. Germline V gives CDR1 MNHNS, CDR2 SASEGT. CDR3 length: 13 residues.

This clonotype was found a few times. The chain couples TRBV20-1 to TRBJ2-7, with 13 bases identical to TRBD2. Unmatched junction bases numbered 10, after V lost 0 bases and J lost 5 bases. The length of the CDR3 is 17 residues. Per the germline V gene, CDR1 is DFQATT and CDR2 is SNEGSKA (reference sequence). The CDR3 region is CSARDPWTSGSPNEQYF. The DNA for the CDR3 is TGCAGTGCTAGAGATCCTTGGACTAGCGGGAGTCCTAACGAGCAGTACTTC.

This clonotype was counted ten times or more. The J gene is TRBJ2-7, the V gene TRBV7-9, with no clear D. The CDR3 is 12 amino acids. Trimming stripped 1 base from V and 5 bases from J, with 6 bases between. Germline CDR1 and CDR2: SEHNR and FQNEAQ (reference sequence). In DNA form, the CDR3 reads TGTGCCAGCAGCTTAGTAGGGAACGAGCAGTACTTC. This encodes CASSLVGNEQYF.

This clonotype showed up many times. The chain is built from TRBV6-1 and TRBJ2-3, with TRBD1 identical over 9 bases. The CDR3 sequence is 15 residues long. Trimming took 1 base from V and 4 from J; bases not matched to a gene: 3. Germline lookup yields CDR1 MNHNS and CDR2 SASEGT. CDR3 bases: TGTGCCAGCAGTGAAGAAACAGGGGGCGCAGATACGCAGTATTTT. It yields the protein CASSEETGGADTQYF.

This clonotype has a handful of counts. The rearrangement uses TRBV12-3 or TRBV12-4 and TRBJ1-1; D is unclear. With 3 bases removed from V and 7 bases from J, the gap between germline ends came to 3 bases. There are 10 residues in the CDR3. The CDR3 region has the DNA TGTGCCAGCAGTTTTGGTGAAGCTTTCTTT. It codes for CASSFGEAFF.

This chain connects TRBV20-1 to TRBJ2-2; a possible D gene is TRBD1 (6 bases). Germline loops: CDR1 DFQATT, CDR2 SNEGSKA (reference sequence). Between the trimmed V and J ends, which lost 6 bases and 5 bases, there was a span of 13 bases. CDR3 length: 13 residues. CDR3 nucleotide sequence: TGCAGTGCCCTGGACAGAGGGACCGGGGAGCTGTTTTTT. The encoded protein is CSALDRGTGELFF.

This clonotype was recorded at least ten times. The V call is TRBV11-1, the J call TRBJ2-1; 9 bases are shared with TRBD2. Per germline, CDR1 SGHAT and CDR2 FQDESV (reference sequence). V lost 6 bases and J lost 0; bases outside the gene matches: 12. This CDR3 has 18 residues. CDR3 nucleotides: TGTGCCAGCAGGCGCAATACCCTAGCGGGGAGCTCCTACAATGAGCAGTTCTTC. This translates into CASRRNTLAGSSYNEQFF.

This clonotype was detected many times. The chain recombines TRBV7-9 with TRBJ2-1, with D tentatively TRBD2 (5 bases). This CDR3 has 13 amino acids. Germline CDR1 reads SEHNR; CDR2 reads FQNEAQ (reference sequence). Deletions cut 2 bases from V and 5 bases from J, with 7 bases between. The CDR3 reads CASSLSGNNEQFF. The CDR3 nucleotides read TGTGCCAGCAGCTTATCGGGAAACAATGAGCAGTTCTTC.

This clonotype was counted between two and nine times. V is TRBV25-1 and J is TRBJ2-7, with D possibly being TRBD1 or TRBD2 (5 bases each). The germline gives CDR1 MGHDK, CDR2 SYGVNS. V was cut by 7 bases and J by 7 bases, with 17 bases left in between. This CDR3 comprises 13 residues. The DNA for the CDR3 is TGTGCCAGCACCCGAGGGACCTCTTCTGAGCAGTACTTC. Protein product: CASTRGTSSEQYF.

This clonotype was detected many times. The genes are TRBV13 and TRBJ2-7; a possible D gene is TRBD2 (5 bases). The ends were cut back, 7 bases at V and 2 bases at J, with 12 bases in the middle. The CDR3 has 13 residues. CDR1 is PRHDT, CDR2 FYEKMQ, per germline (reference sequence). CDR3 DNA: TGTGCCAGCACTTCGGGAAGGACCTACGAGCAGTACTTC. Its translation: CASTSGRTYEQYF.

The CDR3 loop is CASSPLNQGMNTEAFF. The CDR3 DNA follows: TGCGCCAGCAGCCCCTTGAATCAGGGCATGAACACTGAAGCTTTCTTT. J is TRBJ1-1 and V is TRBV4-3, with D tentatively TRBD1 (5 bases). The CDR3 sequence is 16 residues long. Germline CDR1 LGHNA, CDR2 YSLEER. Trimming cost V 4 bases and J 0 bases, with 15 bases left between them.

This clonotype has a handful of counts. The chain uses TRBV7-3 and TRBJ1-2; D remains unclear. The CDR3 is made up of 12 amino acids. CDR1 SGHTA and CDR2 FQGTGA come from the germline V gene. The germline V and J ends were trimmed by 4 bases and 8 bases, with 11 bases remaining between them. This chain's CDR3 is CASSSADGGYTF. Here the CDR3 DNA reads TGTGCCAGCAGCTCCGCCGACGGCGGCTACACCTTC.

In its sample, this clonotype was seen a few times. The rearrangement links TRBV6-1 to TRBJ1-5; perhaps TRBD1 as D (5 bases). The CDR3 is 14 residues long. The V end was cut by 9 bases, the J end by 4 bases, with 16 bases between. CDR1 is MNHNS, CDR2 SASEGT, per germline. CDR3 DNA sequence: TGTGCCAGTCGACCCATGGGACCGAATCAGCCCCAGCATTTT. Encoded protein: CASRPMGPNQPQHF.

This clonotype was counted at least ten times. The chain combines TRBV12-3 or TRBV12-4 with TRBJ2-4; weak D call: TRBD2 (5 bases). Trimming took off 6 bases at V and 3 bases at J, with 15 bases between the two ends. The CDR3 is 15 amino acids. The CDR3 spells CASSLRRTDKNIQYF. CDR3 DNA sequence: TGTGCCAGCAGCCTTCGGAGGACCGACAAAAACATTCAGTACTTC.

CDR3 coding DNA: TGTGCCAGCAGTTCCCAAGGGCTCAATCAGCCCCAGCATTTT. It is translated as CASSSQGLNQPQHF. The J gene is TRBJ1-5, the V gene TRBV27; D remains ambiguous. Germline CDR1 MNHEY, CDR2 SMNVEV (reference sequence). Trimming removed 4 bases at V and 3 bases at J, with 10 bases between. The CDR3 extends over 14 amino acids.

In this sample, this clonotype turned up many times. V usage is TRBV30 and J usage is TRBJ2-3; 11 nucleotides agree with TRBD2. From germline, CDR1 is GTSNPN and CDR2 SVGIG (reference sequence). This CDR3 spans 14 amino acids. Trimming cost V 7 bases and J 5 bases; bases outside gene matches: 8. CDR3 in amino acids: CALVAGGPGDTQYF. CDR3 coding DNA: TGTGCCTTAGTAGCGGGAGGGCCCGGAGATACGCAGTATTTT.

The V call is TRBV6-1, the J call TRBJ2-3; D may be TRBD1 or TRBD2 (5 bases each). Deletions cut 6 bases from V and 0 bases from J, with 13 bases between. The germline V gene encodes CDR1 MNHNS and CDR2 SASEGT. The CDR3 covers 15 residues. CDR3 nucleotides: TGTGCCAGCAGCCAGGGACCGCGAAGCACAGATACGCAGTATTTT. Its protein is CASSQGPRSTDTQYF.